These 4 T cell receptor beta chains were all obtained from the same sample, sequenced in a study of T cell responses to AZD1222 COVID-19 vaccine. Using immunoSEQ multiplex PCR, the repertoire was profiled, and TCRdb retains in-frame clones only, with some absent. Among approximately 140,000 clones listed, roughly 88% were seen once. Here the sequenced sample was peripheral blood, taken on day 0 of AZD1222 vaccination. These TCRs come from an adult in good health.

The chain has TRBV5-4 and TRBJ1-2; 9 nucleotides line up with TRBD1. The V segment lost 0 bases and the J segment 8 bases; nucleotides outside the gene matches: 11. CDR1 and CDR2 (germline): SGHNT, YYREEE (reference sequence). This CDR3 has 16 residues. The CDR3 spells CASSLALQGQGKGYTF. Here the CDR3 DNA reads TGTGCCAGCAGCTTGGCCCTCCAGGGACAGGGTAAAGGCTACACCTTC.

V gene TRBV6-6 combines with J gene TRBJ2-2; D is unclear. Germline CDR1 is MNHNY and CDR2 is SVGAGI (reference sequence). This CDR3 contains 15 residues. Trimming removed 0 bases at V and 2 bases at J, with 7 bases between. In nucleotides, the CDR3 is TGTGCCAGCAGTTACTCCGCGAGCAACACCGGGGAGCTGTTTTTT. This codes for CASSYSASNTGELFF.

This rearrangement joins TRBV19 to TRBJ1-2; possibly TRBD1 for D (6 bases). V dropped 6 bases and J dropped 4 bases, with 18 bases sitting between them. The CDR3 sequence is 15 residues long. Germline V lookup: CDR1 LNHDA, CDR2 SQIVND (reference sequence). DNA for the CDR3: TGTGCCAGTAGCTCCAGGGGCCCAGGCCTCTATGGCTACACCTTC. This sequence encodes CASSSRGPGLYGYTF.

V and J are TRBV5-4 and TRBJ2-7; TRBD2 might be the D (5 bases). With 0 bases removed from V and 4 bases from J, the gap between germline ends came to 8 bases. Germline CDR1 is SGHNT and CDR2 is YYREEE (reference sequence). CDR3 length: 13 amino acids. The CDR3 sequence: CASSLGGGYEQYF. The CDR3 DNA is TGTGCCAGCAGCTTGGGTGGCGGGTACGAGCAGTACTTC.